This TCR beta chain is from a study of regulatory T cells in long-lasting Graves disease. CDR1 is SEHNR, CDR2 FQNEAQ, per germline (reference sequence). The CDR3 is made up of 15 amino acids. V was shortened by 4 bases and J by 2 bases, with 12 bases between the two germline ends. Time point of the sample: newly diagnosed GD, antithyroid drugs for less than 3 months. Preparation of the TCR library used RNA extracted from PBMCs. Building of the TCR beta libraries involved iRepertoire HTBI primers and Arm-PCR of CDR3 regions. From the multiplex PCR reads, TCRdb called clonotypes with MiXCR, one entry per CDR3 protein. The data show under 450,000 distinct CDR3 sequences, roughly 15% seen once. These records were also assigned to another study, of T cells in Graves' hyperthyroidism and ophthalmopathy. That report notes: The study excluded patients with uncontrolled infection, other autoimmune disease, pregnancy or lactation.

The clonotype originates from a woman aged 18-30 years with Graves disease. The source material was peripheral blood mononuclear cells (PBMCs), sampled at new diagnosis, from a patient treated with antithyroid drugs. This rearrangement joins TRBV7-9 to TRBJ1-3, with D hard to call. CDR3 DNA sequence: TGTGCCAGCAGCTCCCCGCGGGAACCTGGAAACACCATATATTTT. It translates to CASSSPREPGNTIYF.